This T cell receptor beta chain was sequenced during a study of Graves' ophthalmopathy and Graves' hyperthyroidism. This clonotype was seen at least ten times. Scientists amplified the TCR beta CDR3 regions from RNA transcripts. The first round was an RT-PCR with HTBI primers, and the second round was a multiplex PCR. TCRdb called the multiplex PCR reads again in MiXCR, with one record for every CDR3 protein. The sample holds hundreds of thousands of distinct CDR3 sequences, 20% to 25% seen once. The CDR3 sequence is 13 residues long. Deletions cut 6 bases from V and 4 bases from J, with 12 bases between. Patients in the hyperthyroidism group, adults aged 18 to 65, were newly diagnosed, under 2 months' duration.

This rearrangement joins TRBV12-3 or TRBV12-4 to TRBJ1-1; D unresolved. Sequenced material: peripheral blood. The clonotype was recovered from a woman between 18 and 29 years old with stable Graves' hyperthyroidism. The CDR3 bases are TGTGCCAGCAGCCCCTTTATGGGCACTGAAGCTTTCTTT. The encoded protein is CASSPFMGTEAFF.